This TCR beta chain was retrieved from a study of OX40 agonist ivuxolimab in advanced cancers. As for the study in general: Patients received intravenous ivuxolimab every 2 weeks at 0.01 to 10 mg/kg. Study-level results: Partial responders treated at 0.1-3.0 mg/kg exhibited clonal expansion among the lowest measured. Averaged across samples, CD8+ T cells carried more expanded clones than CD4+ did. Part of the nonresponder group also had normalized T-cell clonal expansion that was low.

Assay: immunoSEQ multiplex PCR; the TCRdb copy retains only in-frame clones and omits some. The sample contains 15,000 or so clones, approximately 82% of which appear only once. From germline, CDR1 is SGHNT and CDR2 YYREEE (reference sequence). The CDR3 runs to 15 residues. V dropped 4 bases and J dropped 3; count of bases not matched to a gene: 7. This clone has just a few counts. The antigen remains unidentified. This chain links TRBV5-4 with TRBJ1-2; 9 bases agree with TRBD1. The clonotype originates from an adult with an advanced solid tumor such as melanoma, head and neck, liver or kidney cancer. The sample here was CD4+ or CD8+ T cells sorted from blood, taken in a trial of the OX40 agonist ivuxolimab. DNA of the CDR3: TGTGCCAGCAGCGTTCGGGGACAGGGAGACTATGGCTACACCTTC. Translating gives CASSVRGQGDYGYTF.